This T cell receptor beta chain was sequenced for a study of T-cell memory formation after mild COVID-19 listed by TCRdb under 2021. Regarding the complete study: TCR sequence clusters from the two donors were largely donor specific. In a couple of donors, T-cell clones that expanded and contracted after mild COVID-19 were tracked by sequencing TCRalpha and TCRbeta repertoires over time. Two young, previously healthy adult volunteers made up the cohort, one male and one female.

Ficoll-Paque density gradient centrifugation was the method used to isolate PBMCs. Reads for this sample came from an Illumina NovaSeq 6000. TCRalpha and TCRbeta cDNA libraries were constructed by 5'RACE with constant-segment primers, with sample barcodes and unique molecular identifiers being introduced. Trizol reagent was used to extract RNA from every sample. Amplification of the libraries took two PCR steps, and the second step added a second sample barcode plus Illumina TruSeq adapters. The libraries were sequenced on an Illumina NovaSeq using 2 x 150 bp paired-end reads. In the authors' own workflow: Reads were demultiplexed and collapsed into UMI-guided consensus sequences with migec v1.2.7. With mixcr v2.1.11, UMI consensuses were aligned to TRA and TRB V and J templates and assembled into clonotypes. A clonotype was counted as expanded or contracted only if both edgeR and NoisET called the change significant, with noise models trained on biological replicates. For edgeR calls, the thresholds were a false discovery rate-adjusted p below 0.01 and a log2 fold-change of 1. As an exploratory analysis of dynamics, max-normalized trajectories of the 1000 most abundant clonotypes were examined with PCA combined with hierarchical clustering. Separately sequenced CD4+ and CD8+ repertoires were used to assign a CD4 or CD8 phenotype to each responding clone. TCRdb ran its own pipeline on the public reads, namely fastp trimming at Q25 and MiXCR clone calling, and kept in-frame beta chains. Here each entry gathers all rows of one CDR3 protein and keeps the most common genes and DNA. The V and J calls were determined by TCRdb, not by the authors. This sample holds about 610,000 distinct CDR3 sequences; roughly 17% were observed only once. Less than 10% of the sample is taken by the ten largest.

Taken from cysteine to phenylalanine, the CDR3 has 15 residues. The retained sequence is limited to the CDR3, 45 bases, with the frame set at the first base. CDR1 and CDR2 were assigned from the germline V gene (reference sequence) as MNHEY and SMNVEV. From V the trimming removes 5 bases and from J it removes 2 bases, while the gene matches leave 6 bases of the junction unaccounted for. About this clonotype: Its antigen target is currently unknown. The record has no base qualities; no much larger clone is one base away.

The investigation overall reported the following: Balanced CD4/CD8 phenotypes were observed for clones contracting from day 15 to 85, whereas a bias towards CD4+ was observed for a second wave of clones expanding from day 15 to 37. Contracting CD4+ clones appeared mostly in the CM and EM memory subsets, whereas CD8+ clones were enriched in EMRA. The study covered only a couple of mild cases, and larger cohorts including severe cases with pre-infection samples were considered necessary. Some responding clones were detected in pre-infection memory, which suggested that pre-existing cross-reactive memory T cells had joined the SARS-CoV-2 response. SARS-CoV-2 specificity of the second-wave clones peaking on day 37 was not confirmed.

Sequenced sample: PBMCs or a T cell subset sorted from them (not recorded which). In this chain, TRBV27 is recombined with TRBJ2-7; a stretch of 10 junction bases matches TRBD1. This sequence originates from an adult woman who had mild COVID-19 (a few samples of this study predate the infection). The sample titles of this study are shuffled in the database, so cell type and time point are left out; the donor was told from shared clones. The CDR3 protein sequence reads: CASSIGQGVPYEQYF. The bases are TGTGCCAGCAGTATCGGACAGGGGGTACCCTACGAGCAGTACTTC.